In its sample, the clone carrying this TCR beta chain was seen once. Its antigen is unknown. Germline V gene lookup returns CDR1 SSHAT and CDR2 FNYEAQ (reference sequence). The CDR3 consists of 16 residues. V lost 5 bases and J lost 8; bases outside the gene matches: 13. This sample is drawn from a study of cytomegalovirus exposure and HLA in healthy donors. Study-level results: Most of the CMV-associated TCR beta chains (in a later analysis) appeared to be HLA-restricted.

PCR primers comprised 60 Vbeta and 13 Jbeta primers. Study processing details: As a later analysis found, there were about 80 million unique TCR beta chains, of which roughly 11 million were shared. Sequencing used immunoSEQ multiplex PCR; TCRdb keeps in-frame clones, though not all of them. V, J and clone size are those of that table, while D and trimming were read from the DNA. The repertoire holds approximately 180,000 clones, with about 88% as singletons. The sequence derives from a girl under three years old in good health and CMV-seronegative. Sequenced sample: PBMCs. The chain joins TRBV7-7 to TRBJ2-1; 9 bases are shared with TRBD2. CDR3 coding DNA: TGTGCCAGCAGCCACCAACTAGCGGGCGGCGGGGATGAGCAGTTCTTC. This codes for CASSHQLAGGGDEQFF.